This T cell receptor beta chain is drawn from a study of circulating tumor DNA in untreated peripheral T-cell lymphoma. Produced via immunoSEQ multiplex PCR; TCRdb's table is partial and in-frame only. The sample includes 6,000 to 8,000 clones, around four fifths of them seen just once. The ends were cut back, 1 base at V and 0 bases at J, with 7 bases in the middle. Germline values: CDR1 LNHNV, CDR2 YYDKDF (reference sequence). The CDR3 extends over 15 amino acids. This tumor tissue came from a pretreatment baseline collection. The chain couples TRBV15 to TRBJ2-1, with D hard to call. The receptor was derived from a human donor with peripheral T-cell lymphoma. Sequences were obtained from tumor tissue. CDR3 bases: TGTGCCACCAGCAGAGGGGGTTTCTCCTACAATGAGCAGTTCTTC. Protein: CATSRGGFSYNEQFF.